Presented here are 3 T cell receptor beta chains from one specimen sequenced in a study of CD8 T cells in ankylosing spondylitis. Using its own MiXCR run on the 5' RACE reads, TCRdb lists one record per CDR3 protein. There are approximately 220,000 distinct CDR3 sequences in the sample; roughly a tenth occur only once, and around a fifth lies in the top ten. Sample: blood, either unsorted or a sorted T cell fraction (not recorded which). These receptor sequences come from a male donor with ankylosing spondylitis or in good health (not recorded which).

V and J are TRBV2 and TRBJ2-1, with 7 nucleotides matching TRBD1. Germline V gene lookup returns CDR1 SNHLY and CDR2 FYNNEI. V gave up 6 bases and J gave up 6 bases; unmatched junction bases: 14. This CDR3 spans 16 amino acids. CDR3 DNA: TGTGCCAGCAGCCCCTATACCGGGACAGTTGTCAATGAGCAGTTCTTC. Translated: CASSPYTGTVVNEQFF. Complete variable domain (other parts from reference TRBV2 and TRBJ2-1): EPEVTQTPSHQVTQMGQEVILRCVPISNHLYFYWYRQILGQKVEFLVSFYNNEISEKSEIFDDQFSVERPDGSNFTLKIRSTKLEDSAMYFCASSPYTGTVVNEQFFGPGTRLTVL.

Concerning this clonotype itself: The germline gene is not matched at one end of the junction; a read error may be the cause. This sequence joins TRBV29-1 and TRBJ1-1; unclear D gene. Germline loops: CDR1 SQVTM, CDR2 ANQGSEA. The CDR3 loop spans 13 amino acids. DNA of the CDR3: TGCAGCGCCGCAAAATCAATGAACACTGAAGCTTTGTTT. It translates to CSAAKSMNTEALF.

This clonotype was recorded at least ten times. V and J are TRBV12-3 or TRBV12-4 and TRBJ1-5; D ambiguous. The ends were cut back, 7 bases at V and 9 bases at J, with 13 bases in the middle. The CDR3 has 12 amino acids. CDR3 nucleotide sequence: TGTGCCAGCAAGAGCGGAGCGGGGCCCCAGCATTTT. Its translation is CASKSGAGPQHF.